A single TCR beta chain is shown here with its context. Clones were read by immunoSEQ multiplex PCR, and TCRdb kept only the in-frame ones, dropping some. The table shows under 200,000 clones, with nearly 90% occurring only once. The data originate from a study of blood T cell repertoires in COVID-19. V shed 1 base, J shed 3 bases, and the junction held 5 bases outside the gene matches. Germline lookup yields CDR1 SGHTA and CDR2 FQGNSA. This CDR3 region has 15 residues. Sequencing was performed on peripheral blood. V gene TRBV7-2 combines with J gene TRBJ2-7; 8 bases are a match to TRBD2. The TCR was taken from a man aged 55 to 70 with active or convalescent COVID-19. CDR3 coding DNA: TGTGCCAGCAGCTTAGTACGGGGGGGCCTCTACGAGCAGTACTTC. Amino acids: CASSLVRGGLYEQYF.